This T cell receptor (beta chain) was captured in a study of T-cell reconstitution after alpha-beta-depleted transplantation in children (dated by TCRdb to between 2015 and 2016). For context, the study as a whole: Using TCR repertoire profiling, the study followed T-cell immune reconstitution in a quantitative way in children after TCRalphabeta/CD19-depleted allogeneic hematopoietic cell transplantation.

What the treatment or condition label conveys for this sample: allogeneic hematopoietic cell transplantation with graft depleted of TCRalphabeta T cells and CD19 B cells. Transplant recipients were children who received TCRalphabeta/CD19-depleted allogeneic hematopoietic cell grafts. A few counts support this clonotype. The antigen this receptor binds is unknown. No quality values exist for individual bases; no much larger clone is one base distant. Overall study results and their limits: The apparently early recovery of alphabetaT-cell counts about two months after transplant reportedly depended on only several hundred rapidly expanded clones that came from non-depleted graft cells. In some patients, the high TCRbeta diversity seen at day 60 was put down to recipient T cells and intrathymic progenitors that had survived conditioning. Over the following months the frequencies of hyperexpanded clones went down, and after one year T-cell counts and TCRbeta diversity were mostly credited to newly produced T cells.

CDR1 DFQATT and CDR2 SNEGSKA are derived from the germline V gene (reference sequence). The germline ends are 15 bases apart after V is trimmed by 2 bases and J by 4 bases. The CDR3 holds 15 amino acids from the cysteine to the phenylalanine. Of the read, only the CDR3 DNA is kept; its 45 bases are in frame from base 1. Library generation was performed with PCR. TCRdb records Illumina HiSeq 2500 as the sequencer. TCR library preparation used molecular barcoding, with unique molecular identifiers applied to normalize quantification of the TCRbeta repertoire. The raw public data were reprocessed by TCRdb itself: fastp quality trimming at Q25, MiXCR clonotype calling, in-frame beta chains only. Rows matching on CDR3 protein sequence are summarized as one entry with the most common DNA and genes. This sample comprises about 130,000 distinct CDR3 sequences, around 9.8% of them detected only once. Nearly 25% of the sample belongs to the ten largest clones.

Sequencing used PBMCs, mostly from graft donor cells, obtained 180 days after TCRalphabeta/CD19-depleted stem cell transplant. This TCR derives from a girl under three years old who had a stem cell transplant for combined immunodeficiency, so the T cells may come from the graft donor. The receptor chain draws on TRBV20-1 and TRBJ1-5, with a weak D call of TRBD1 (5 bases match). For the CDR3, the sequence is CSARLAGRLNQPQHF. The nucleotide sequence is given as TGCAGTGCTAGATTGGCGGGACGTTTAAATCAGCCCCAGCATTTT.